This T cell receptor (beta chain) was recorded in a study of blood T cell repertoires in COVID-19. Overall study context: The samples span acute and convalescent COVID-19 from the United States, Italy and Spain. PBMCs, B-cell-depleted T cells, or T cells were the source of the cDNA or gDNA that made up the material.

Repertoires were generated with immunoSEQ multiplex PCR, while TCRdb's copy carries only in-frame clones and drops some. This sample has tens of thousands of clones; 88% occur once, and the top ten carry roughly 7.7%. The Seattle site enrolled patients during active infection and followed them longitudinally. With 2 bases clipped from V and 7 bases from J, the junction kept 4 bases outside the gene matches. The germline gives CDR1 WNHNN, CDR2 SYGVQD (reference sequence). The CDR3 spans 13 residues. This chain links TRBV10-1 with TRBJ1-1; TRBD1 matches 7 bases. Material: peripheral blood. This TCR derives from a man aged 60 to 75 with COVID-19, enrolled during active disease. The CDR3 DNA reads TGCGCCAGCAGTGAGCTGAGACAGGGTGAAGCTTTCTTT. Protein: CASSELRQGEAFF.